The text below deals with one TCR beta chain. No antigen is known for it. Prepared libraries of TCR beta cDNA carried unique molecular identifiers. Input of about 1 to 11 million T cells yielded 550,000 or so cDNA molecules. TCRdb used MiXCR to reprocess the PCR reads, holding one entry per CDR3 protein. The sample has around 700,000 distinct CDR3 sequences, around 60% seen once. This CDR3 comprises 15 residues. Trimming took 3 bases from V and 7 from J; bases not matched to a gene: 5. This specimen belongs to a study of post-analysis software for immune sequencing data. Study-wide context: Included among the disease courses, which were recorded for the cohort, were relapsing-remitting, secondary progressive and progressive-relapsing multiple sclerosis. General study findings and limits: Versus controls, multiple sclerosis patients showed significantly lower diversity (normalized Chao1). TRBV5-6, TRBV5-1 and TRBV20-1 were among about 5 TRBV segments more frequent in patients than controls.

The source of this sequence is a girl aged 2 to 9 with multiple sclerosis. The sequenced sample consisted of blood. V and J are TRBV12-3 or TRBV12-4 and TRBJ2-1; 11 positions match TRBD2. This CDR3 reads CASSLGLAVSNEQFF. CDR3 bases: TGTGCCAGCAGTTTGGGACTAGCGGTTTCGAATGAGCAGTTCTTC.